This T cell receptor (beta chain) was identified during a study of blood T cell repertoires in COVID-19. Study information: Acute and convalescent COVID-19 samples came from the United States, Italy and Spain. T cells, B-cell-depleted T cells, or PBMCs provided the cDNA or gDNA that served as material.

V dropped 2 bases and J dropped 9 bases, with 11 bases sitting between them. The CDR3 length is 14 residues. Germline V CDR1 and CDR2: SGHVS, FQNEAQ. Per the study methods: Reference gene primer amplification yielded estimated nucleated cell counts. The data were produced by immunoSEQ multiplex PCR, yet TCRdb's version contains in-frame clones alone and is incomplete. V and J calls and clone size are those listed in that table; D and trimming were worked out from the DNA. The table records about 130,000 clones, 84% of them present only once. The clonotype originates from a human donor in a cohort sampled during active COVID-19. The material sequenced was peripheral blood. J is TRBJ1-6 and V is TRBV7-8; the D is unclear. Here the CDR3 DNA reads TGTGCCAGCAGCTTAACTTTGCCGTTTTCACCCCTCCACTTT. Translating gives CASSLTLPFSPLHF.